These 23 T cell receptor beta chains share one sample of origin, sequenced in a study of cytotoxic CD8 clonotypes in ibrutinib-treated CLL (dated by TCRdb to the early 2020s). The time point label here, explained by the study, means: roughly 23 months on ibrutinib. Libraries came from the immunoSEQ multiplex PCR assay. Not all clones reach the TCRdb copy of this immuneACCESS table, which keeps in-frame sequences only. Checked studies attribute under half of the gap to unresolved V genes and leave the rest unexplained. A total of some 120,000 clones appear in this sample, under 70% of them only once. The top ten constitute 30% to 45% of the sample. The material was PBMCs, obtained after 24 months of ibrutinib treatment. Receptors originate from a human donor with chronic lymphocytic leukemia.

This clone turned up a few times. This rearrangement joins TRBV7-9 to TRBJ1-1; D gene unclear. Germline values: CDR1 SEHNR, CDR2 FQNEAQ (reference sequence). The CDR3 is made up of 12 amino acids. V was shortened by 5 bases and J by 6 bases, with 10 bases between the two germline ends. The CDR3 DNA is TGTGCCAGCAGCCCAATCGGCGCTGAAGCTTTCTTT. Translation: CASSPIGAEAFF. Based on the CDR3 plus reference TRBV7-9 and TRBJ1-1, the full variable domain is DTGVSQNPRHKITKRGQNVTFRCDPISEHNRLYWYRQTLGQGPEFLTYFQNEAQLEKSRLLSDRFSAERPKGSFSTLEIQRTEQGDSAMYLCASSPIGAEAFFGQGTRLTVV.

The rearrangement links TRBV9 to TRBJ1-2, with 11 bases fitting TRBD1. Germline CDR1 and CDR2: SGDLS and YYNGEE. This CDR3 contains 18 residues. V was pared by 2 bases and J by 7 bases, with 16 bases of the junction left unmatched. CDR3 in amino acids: CASSVLDRGLITSGGYTF. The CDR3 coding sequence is TGTGCCAGCAGCGTGTTGGACAGGGGGCTTATAACTAGTGGTGGCTACACCTTC. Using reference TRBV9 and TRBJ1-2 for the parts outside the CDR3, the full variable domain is DSGVTQTPKHLITATGQRVTLRCSPRSGDLSVYWYQQSLDQGLQFLIQYYNGEERAKGNILERFSAQQFPDLHSELNLSSLELGDSALYFCASSVLDRGLITSGGYTFGSGTRLTVV.

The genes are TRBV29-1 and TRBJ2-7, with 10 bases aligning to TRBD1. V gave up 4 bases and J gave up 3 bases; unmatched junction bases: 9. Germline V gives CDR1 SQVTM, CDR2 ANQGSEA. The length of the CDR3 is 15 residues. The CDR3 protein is CSVGRTGGSFYEQYF. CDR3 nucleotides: TGCAGCGTTGGTCGGACAGGGGGTTCTTTCTACGAGCAGTACTTC.

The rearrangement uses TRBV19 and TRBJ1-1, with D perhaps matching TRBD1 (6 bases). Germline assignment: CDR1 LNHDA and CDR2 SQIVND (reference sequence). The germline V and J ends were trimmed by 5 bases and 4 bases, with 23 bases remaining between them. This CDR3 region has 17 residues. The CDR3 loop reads CASSGAPGGRFGTEAFF. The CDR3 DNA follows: TGTGCCAGTAGTGGGGCACCCGGGGGGCGGTTCGGCACTGAAGCTTTCTTT.

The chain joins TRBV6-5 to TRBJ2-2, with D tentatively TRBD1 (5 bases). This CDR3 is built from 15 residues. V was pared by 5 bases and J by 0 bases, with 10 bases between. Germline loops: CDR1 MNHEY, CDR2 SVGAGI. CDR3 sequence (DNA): TGTGCCAGCAGTCAACGACAGACGAACACCGGGGAGCTGTTTTTT. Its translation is CASSQRQTNTGELFF.

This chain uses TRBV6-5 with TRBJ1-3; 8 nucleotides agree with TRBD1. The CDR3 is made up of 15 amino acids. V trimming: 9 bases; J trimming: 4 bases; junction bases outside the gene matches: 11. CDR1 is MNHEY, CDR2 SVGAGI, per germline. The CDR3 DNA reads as TGTGCCAGTCAGGTCCAGGGGGCGCCCGGAAACACCATATATTTT. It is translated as CASQVQGAPGNTIYF.

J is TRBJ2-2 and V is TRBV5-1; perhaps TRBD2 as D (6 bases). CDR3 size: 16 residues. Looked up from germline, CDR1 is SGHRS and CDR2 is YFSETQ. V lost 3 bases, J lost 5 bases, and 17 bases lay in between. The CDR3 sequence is CASSSTPGLYTGELFF. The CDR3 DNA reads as TGCGCCAGCAGCTCCACCCCGGGACTGTATACCGGGGAGCTGTTTTTT.

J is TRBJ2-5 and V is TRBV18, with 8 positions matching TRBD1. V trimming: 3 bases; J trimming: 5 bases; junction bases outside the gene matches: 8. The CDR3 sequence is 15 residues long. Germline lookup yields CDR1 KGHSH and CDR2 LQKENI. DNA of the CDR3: TGTGCCAGCTCACCTGGACAGGGAGGTACGGAGACCCAGTACTTC. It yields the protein CASSPGQGGTETQYF.

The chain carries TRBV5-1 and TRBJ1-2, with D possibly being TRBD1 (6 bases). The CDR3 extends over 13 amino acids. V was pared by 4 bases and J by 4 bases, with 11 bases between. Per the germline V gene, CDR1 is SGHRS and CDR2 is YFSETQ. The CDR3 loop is CASSRTETYGYTF. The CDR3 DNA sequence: TGCGCCAGCAGCCGGACAGAGACCTATGGCTACACCTTC.

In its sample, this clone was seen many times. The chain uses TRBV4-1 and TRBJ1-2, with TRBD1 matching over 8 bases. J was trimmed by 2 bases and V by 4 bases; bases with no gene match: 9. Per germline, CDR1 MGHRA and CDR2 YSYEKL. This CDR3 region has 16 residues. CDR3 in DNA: TGCGCCAGCAGCCCGACAGGGGTAGTCCTCAACTATGGCTACACCTTC. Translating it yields CASSPTGVVLNYGYTF.

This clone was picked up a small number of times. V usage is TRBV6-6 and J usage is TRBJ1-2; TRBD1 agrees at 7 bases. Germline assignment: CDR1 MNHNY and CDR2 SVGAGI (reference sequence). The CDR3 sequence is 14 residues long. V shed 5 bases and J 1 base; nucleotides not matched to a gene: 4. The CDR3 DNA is TGTGCCAGCAGTCTGGACAGGAGTAACTATGGCTACACCTTC. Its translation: CASSLDRSNYGYTF.

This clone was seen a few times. The CDR3 region has the DNA TGTGCCAGCAGTTTATCGGCCAGCTACTACGAGCAGTACTTC. It specifies CASSLSASYYEQYF. The chain employs TRBV27 and TRBJ2-7, with no clear D. With 0 bases removed from V and 3 bases from J, the gap between germline ends came to 9 bases. Germline CDR1 is MNHEY and CDR2 is SMNVEV (reference sequence). The CDR3 is 14 residues long.

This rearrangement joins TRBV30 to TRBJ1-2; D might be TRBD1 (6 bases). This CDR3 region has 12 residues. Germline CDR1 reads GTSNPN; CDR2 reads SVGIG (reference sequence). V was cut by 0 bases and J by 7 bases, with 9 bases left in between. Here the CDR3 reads CAWSVGGGGYTF. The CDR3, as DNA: TGTGCCTGGAGTGTCGGGGGCGGTGGCTACACCTTC.

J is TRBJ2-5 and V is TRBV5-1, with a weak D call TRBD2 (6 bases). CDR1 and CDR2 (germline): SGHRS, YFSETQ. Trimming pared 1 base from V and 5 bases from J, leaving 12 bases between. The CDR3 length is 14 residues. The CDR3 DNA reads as TGCGCCAGCAGCTTGAGTGGGGGGTTGGAGACCCAGTACTTC. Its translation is CASSLSGGLETQYF.

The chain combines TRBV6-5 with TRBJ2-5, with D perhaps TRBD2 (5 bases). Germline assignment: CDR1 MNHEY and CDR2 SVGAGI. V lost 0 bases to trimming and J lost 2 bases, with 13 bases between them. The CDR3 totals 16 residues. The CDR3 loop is CASSYSVWGDQETQYF. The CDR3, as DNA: TGTGCCAGCAGTTACTCGGTGTGGGGAGATCAAGAGACCCAGTACTTC.

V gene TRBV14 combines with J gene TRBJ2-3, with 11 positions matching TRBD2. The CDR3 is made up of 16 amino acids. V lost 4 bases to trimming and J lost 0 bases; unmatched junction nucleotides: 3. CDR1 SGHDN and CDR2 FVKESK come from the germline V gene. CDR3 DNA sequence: TGTGCCAGCAGCCGGGGACTAGCGGCTAGCACAGATACGCAGTATTTT. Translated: CASSRGLAASTDTQYF.

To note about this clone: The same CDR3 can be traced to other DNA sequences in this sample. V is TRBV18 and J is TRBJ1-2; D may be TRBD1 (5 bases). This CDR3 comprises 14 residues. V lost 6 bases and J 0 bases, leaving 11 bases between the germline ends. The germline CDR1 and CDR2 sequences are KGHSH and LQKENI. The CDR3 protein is CASSPGTPNYGYTF. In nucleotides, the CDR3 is TGTGCCAGCTCCCCCGGGACTCCTAACTATGGCTACACCTTC.

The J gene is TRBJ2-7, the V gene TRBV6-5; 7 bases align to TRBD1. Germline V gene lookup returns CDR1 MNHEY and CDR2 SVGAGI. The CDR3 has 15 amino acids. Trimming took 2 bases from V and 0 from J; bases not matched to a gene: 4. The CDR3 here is CASSYTGQSSYEQYF. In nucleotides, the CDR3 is TGTGCCAGCAGTTACACGGGACAGAGCTCCTACGAGCAGTACTTC.

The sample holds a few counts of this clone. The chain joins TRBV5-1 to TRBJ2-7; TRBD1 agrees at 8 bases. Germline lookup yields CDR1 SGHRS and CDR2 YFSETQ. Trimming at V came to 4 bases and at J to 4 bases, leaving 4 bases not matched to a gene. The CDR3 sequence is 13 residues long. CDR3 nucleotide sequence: TGCGCCAGCAGCGCCGGACAGGGTTACGAGCAGTACTTC. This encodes CASSAGQGYEQYF.

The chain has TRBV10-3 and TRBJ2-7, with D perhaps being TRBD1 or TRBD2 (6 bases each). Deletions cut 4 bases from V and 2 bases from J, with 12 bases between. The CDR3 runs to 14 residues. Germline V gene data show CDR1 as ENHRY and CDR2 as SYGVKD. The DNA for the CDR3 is TGTGCCATCAGTGGGGGGGCAGGAGCCTACGAGCAGTACTTC. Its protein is CAISGGAGAYEQYF.

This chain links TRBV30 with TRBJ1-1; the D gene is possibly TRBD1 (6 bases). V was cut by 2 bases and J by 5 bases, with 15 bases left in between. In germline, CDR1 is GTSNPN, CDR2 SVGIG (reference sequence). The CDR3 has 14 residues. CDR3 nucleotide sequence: TGTGCCTGGAGTTCCGCAGGGGTGGGGACTGAAGCTTTCTTT. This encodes CAWSSAGVGTEAFF. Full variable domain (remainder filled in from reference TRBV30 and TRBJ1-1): SQTIHQWPATLVQPVGSPLSLECTVEGTSNPNLYWYRQAAGRGLQLLFYSVGIGQISSEVPQNLSASRPQDRQFILSSKKLLLSDSGFYLCAWSSAGVGTEAFFGQGTRLTVV.

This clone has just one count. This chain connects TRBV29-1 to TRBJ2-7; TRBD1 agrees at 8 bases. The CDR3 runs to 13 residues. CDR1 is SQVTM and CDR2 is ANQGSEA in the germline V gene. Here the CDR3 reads CRGTGTGAYEQYF. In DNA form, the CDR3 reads TGCAGAGGGACCGGGACAGGAGCCTACGAGCAGTACTTC.

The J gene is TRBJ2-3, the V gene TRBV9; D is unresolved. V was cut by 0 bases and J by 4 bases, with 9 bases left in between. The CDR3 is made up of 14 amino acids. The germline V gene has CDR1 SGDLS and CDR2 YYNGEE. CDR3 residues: CASSVATLSDTQYF. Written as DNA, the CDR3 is TGTGCCAGCAGCGTAGCTACCCTTTCAGATACGCAGTATTTT. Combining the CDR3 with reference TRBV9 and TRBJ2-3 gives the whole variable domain DSGVTQTPKHLITATGQRVTLRCSPRSGDLSVYWYQQSLDQGLQFLIQYYNGEERAKGNILERFSAQQFPDLHSELNLSSLELGDSALYFCASSVATLSDTQYFGPGTRLTVL.